Below, one T cell receptor (beta chain) is given with its context. A few counts support this clone. This receptor's antigen is unknown. No base-level quality is on record; no much larger clone is a single base apart. In light of the paper, this sample's time point label describes: 4 weeks on oral tofacitinib. The sample's treatment or condition label is to be understood as: oral pan-JAK inhibitor, 5-10 mg twice daily. Lesional scalp punch biopsies and peripheral blood were obtained from alopecia areata patients. After PBMCs were isolated by density centrifugation and stained for CD3, CD4 and CD8, a FACSAria was used to sort CD4+ and CD8+ T cells. This sample was included in a study of CD8+ T cells in alopecia areata (dated by TCRdb to between 2017 and 2018). With respect to the entire study: The treated patients, all with moderate-to-severe alopecia areata, were enrolled in an open-label pilot trial of oral tofacitinib given at 5 to 10 mg twice daily. Patients received tofacitinib for 6 to 18 months and were then followed off drug for 6 months to check for delayed response and recurrence. Human TCRbeta sequencing covered scalp tissue and sorted CD4+ and CD8+ peripheral blood T cells from patchy and totalis/universalis alopecia areata patients and healthy controls. Tofacitinib-treated patients had biopsies at baseline and at 4 and 24 weeks of treatment, with a later scalp biopsy in several patients. TCRbeta CDR3 regions were amplified by immunoSEQ multiplex PCR using 35 Vbeta forward and 13 Jbeta reverse primers. The RNA source kit depended on sample type: the PAXgene miRNA kit for fixed scalp, the miRNeasy kit for PBMCs, and the RNeasy kit for mouse skin. Scalp clonality was compared among normal scalp (n=4), patchy alopecia areata scalp (n=8), and alopecia totalis/universalis scalp (n=8). For the treated patients, the SALT score, which quantifies what percentage of scalp surface area is affected, served as the measure of disease severity. To study T cell clonal expansion in alopecia areata, the researchers applied high-throughput TCRbeta sequencing to both the C3H/HeJ mouse model and human patients.

Library preparation was by the immunoSEQ multiplex PCR assay. RNA was extracted from all samples and reverse transcribed into cDNA, which served as template for TCR sequencing. SuperScript III was used to make first-strand cDNA, primed with a 2:1 mix of oligo-dT and random hexamers. Amplification bias was assessed with a synthetic immune receptor repertoire, and residual bias was removed computationally. The study's own analysis went as follows. Raw reads were preprocessed for error removal, and CDR3 was defined according to IMGT conventions as running from the conserved cysteine to phenylalanine. Clonality was computed by normalizing Shannon entropy by log2 of the number of productive unique TCRs and subtracting the result from 1. Whether scalp clones were CD4 or CD8 was inferred by matching scalp TCRbeta sequences against CD4 and CD8 repertoires sorted from blood. TCRdb re-hosts the immuneACCESS table, in-frame sequences only. Its copies lack some clones; in the studies checked, an unresolved V gene accounts for under half of them, and the cause for the rest is not known. The V and J calls and clone size are taken from that table; D and trimming were inferred from the DNA. The sample yields roughly 190,000 clones; 45% to 65% were counted once. 0.65% to 0.7% of the sample comes from the top ten.

Here is what the overall study found, with its caveats: With tofacitinib, both scalp clonality and the number of expanded CD8+ clones among the top 100 scalp clones went down significantly. Compared with mice, TCR sequences shared between patients were less clear, possibly partly because of HLA diversity across the patient population. Compared with normal scalp, lesional scalp had higher clonality and more expanded CD8+ clones, particularly in alopecia totalis/universalis, a pattern that suggests antigenic drive. Many expanded lesional clones were found to persist in scalp and blood during tofacitinib treatment, and relapse after treatment cessation may be partly explained by this persistence. Unlike mouse skin, which is dominated by gammadelta T cells, normal human skin has resident alphabeta T cells that are also sequenced, and this complicates analysis of the scalp TCR repertoire. Because the treated cohort was small and included a single nonresponder, larger studies are needed to assess links between baseline CD8+ expansion and response.

This TCR derives from a human donor with alopecia areata. The sequenced sample was CD4+ T cells sorted from blood, obtained at week 4, from a patient treated with tofacitinib.

The CDR3 is CASSTPSLRGTQYF. The DNA reads TGTGCCAGCAGTACGCCATCCCTTAGGGGGACCCAGTACTTC. The V and J genes are TRBV6-5 and TRBJ2-5, and TRBD1 may be the D gene, going by 5 matching bases. The trim is 5 bases for V and 7 bases for J, with a gap of 17 bases between the germline ends. The CDR3, cysteine through phenylalanine, is 14 amino acids long. CDR3 DNA only is kept here, 42 bases in frame from base 1. CDR1 and CDR2 are drawn from the germline V gene: MNHEY, SVGAGI.